This TCR beta chain was captured in a study of blood T cells in healthy people across ages. Background on the study: With template switching, about one barcoded beta molecule was captured per two T cells. Findings of the study overall: The study found more naive CD4+ cells and higher diversity in long-lived than aged donors. A roughly linear age-dependent decrease characterized TCR beta diversity per million T cells.

This CDR3 has 15 amino acids. Germline V lookup: CDR1 GTSNPN, CDR2 SVGIG (reference sequence). J lost 8 bases, V lost 1 base, and 13 bases had no gene match. Then a second PCR, running about 6 to 11 cycles, was carried out with a sample-barcoded 5' primer and a J-beta primer mix. One entry per CDR3 protein, called by TCRdb with MiXCR from the 5' RACE reads. The table lists about 730,000 distinct CDR3 sequences, 40% to 45% of them singletons, with 20% to 25% in the top ten. Worth noting for this clonotype: Antigen: not known.

This receptor was obtained from a woman in her fifties or sixties in good health. V is TRBV30 and J is TRBJ1-2; 7 bases agree with TRBD1. Sequenced: blood. The CDR3 DNA is TGTGCCTGGAGTGCCGGGGGACAGATCTTCTTAGGCTACACCTTC. This translates into CAWSAGGQIFLGYTF.